This T cell receptor (beta chain) was documented in a study of T cell repertoires in cytomegalovirus infection. In the study overall: Well-studied HLA-B-restricted CMV epitopes were used in the study alongside recently identified HLA-C-restricted ones. Based on public TCR beta signatures, there were indications of CMV infection and of a matching HLA type.

In the case of this clonotype: Its target is not known.

Study results and caveats: CMV-specific TCR beta clonotypes restricted by HLA-C dominated the ex vivo response.

From the reads, TCRdb called clonotypes with MiXCR, one entry per CDR3 protein. This table has about 740,000 distinct CDR3 sequences, approximately 33% appearing once. V was shortened by 1 base and J by 0 bases, with 11 bases between the two germline ends. Germline V gives CDR1 SGHDT, CDR2 YYEEEE. There are 16 residues in the CDR3. V and J are TRBV5-6 and TRBJ1-5; D gene unclear. This receptor was identified in a human donor in good health (CMV status not recorded). Some clones in this sample may be carry-over from other donors' samples. The sequencing here drew on cultured PBMCs, taken from culture after CMV antigen stimulation. The CDR3 DNA follows: TGTGCCAGCAGCTTGTGGCAGTTTTATAGCAATCAGCCCCAGCATTTT. Translated, it gives CASSLWQFYSNQPQHF.